A single sample is the source of the 7 T cell receptor beta chains below, sequenced in a study of pediatric ulcerative colitis. TCRdb keeps only in-frame clones here, not all; method: immunoSEQ multiplex PCR. The sample has fewer than 40,000 clones; approximately 78% are singletons. Sample: blood. The receptor source for this set is a boy younger than 18 with severe ulcerative colitis.

The chain uses TRBV2 and TRBJ1-6; the match to TRBD1 covers 8 bases. CDR1 SNHLY and CDR2 FYNNEI come from the germline V gene. Trimming took 5 bases from V and 7 from J; bases not matched to a gene: 10. CDR3 length equals 16 residues. CDR3 bases: TGTGCCAGCAGTCCTGGTGGGACAGGTGAAAATTCACCCCTCCACTTT. Encoded protein: CASSPGGTGENSPLHF. Full variable domain (rest looked up from reference TRBV2 and TRBJ1-6): EPEVTQTPSHQVTQMGQEVILRCVPISNHLYFYWYRQILGQKVEFLVSFYNNEISEKSEIFDDQFSVERPDGSNFTLKIRSTKLEDSAMYFCASSPGGTGENSPLHFGNGTRLTVT.

This chain links TRBV11-2 with TRBJ1-4; D gene ambiguous. This CDR3 spans 14 amino acids. The V and J ends lost 5 bases and 4 bases respectively, with 11 bases between them. CDR1 SGHAT and CDR2 FQNNGV come from the germline V gene. The CDR3 bases are TGTGCCAGCAGCACCCCCGGACTTAATGAAAAACTGTTTTTT. Translation gives CASSTPGLNEKLFF.

The chain couples TRBV5-6 to TRBJ1-3; D gene ambiguous. CDR1 and CDR2 (germline): SGHDT, YYEEEE. V lost 4 bases to trimming and J lost 2 bases, with 7 bases between them. The CDR3 spans 13 residues. DNA of the CDR3: TGTGCCAGCAGCCGGGGTACTGGAAACACCATATATTTT. It codes for CASSRGTGNTIYF.

The rearrangement uses TRBV7-6 and TRBJ2-1; 12 bases map to TRBD2. V lost 4 bases to trimming and J lost 2 bases; unmatched junction nucleotides: 3. CDR3 length equals 16 residues. Germline values: CDR1 SGHVS, CDR2 FNYEAQ. The CDR3 protein is CASSSLAGGTYNEQFF. Written as DNA, the CDR3 is TGTGCCAGCAGCTCGCTAGCGGGGGGGACCTACAATGAGCAGTTCTTC.

The chain links TRBV5-6 to TRBJ2-3; D assignment may be TRBD1 or TRBD2 (5 bases each). Germline V gene lookup returns CDR1 SGHDT and CDR2 YYEEEE. The V gene lost 6 bases and the J gene lost 2 bases, with 10 bases spanning the gap. The CDR3 has 13 amino acids. CDR3 sequence (DNA): TGTGCCAGCAAAGGGACCAACACAGATACGCAGTATTTT. Protein: CASKGTNTDTQYF.

The rearrangement links TRBV29-1 to TRBJ2-5, with 12 bases fitting TRBD2. CDR3 size: 17 residues. Per the germline V gene, CDR1 is SQVTM and CDR2 is ANQGSEA. Trimming cost V 5 bases and J 2 bases; bases outside gene matches: 12. The CDR3 spells CSVLGGLAGDIQETQYF. For the CDR3, the DNA is TGCAGCGTTCTAGGGGGACTAGCGGGCGATATACAAGAGACCCAGTACTTC.

The chain has TRBV7-8 and TRBJ1-4; the D gene is possibly TRBD1 (5 bases). The CDR3 spans 16 residues. With 0 bases removed from V and 7 bases from J, the gap between germline ends came to 15 bases. Germline V gives CDR1 SGHVS, CDR2 FQNEAQ. CDR3 residues: CASSLAGQGMAEKLFF. CDR3 DNA: TGTGCCAGCAGCTTAGCGGGGCAGGGAATGGCTGAAAAACTGTTTTTT. Supplemented by reference TRBV7-8 and TRBJ1-4, the full variable domain reads GAGVSQSPRYKVAKRGQDVALRCDPISGHVSLFWYQQALGQGPEFLTYFQNEAQLDKSGLPSDRFFAERPEGSVSTLKIQRTQQEDSAVYLCASSLAGQGMAEKLFFGSGTQLSVL.